A selection of T cell receptor beta chains follows, all from one sample in a study of blood T cell repertoires in COVID-19. Produced via immunoSEQ multiplex PCR; TCRdb's table is partial and in-frame only. The repertoire consists of tens of thousands of clones, with approximately 80% occurring once and the leading ten covering around 5%. Sequencing used peripheral blood. These receptor sequences come from a man at least 80 years old with COVID-19, enrolled during active disease. CDR3s include the opening cysteine and the closing phenylalanine or tryptophan.

v_call: TRBV5-6
j_call: TRBJ2-5
cdr3_aa: CASSLRTGSRKTQYF

v_call: TRBV7-5
j_call: TRBJ2-7
cdr3_aa: CVRSLAVGDRGACEQYF

v_call: TRBV28
j_call: TRBJ1-2
cdr3_aa: CASTPIGQVALVYGYTF

v_call: TRBV6-5
j_call: TRBJ1-2
cdr3_aa: CASSRTAYGYTF

v_call: TRBV30
j_call: TRBJ1-3
cdr3_aa: CAWSVNGAGSGNTIYF

v_call: TRBV11-2
j_call: TRBJ1-2
cdr3_aa: CASSPLGGTAYGYTF

v_call: TRBV9
j_call: TRBJ2-3
cdr3_aa: CASSLSSASTDTQYF

v_call: TRBV5-1
j_call: TRBJ2-7
cdr3_aa: CASSLGTGDFYEQYF

v_call: TRBV15
j_call: TRBJ1-5
cdr3_aa: CATSTRDSYSNQPQHF

v_call: TRBV7-3
j_call: TRBJ2-7
cdr3_aa: CASSLTDSSEQYF

v_call: TRBV25-1
j_call: TRBJ2-7
cdr3_aa: CASSDRGGTRSSYEQYF

v_call: TRBV10-3
j_call: TRBJ2-3
cdr3_aa: CAISGLPTSGTADTQYF

v_call: TRBV6-5
j_call: TRBJ1-6
cdr3_aa: CASSYHRVDSPLHF

v_call: TRBV27
j_call: TRBJ1-1
cdr3_aa: CASSLSIGVTNTEAFF

v_call: TRBV28
j_call: TRBJ2-7
cdr3_aa: CASSPRTGSYEQYF

v_call: TRBV2
j_call: TRBJ2-5
cdr3_aa: CASRAGTGGTETQYF

v_call: TRBV19
j_call: TRBJ2-5
cdr3_aa: CASSIDTEETQYF

v_call: TRBV29-1
j_call: TRBJ2-7
cdr3_aa: CSVEANAEREF

v_call: TRBV19
j_call: TRBJ2-3
cdr3_aa: CASSIETGVTDTQYF

v_call: TRBV28
j_call: TRBJ2-5
cdr3_aa: CASRSNRLAVQETQYF

v_call: TRBV20-1
j_call: TRBJ1-5
cdr3_aa: CSVSNRGSNQPQHF

v_call: TRBV25-1
j_call: TRBJ1-6
cdr3_aa: CASNGYNSPLHF

v_call: TRBV6-1
j_call: TRBJ2-7
cdr3_aa: CASSEFTSGVPSYEQYF

v_call: TRBV10-2
j_call: TRBJ1-1
cdr3_aa: CASRGGGGSGTEAFF

v_call: TRBV19
j_call: TRBJ1-1
cdr3_aa: CASSLEQGLGTEAFF

v_call: TRBV5-4
j_call: TRBJ1-1
cdr3_aa: CASSWPGQLNTEAFF

v_call: TRBV20-1
j_call: TRBJ2-7
cdr3_aa: CSATDRYEQYF

v_call: TRBV7-8
j_call: TRBJ2-1
cdr3_aa: CASSPSWTDRSYNEQFF

v_call: TRBV7-9
j_call: TRBJ1-2
cdr3_aa: CASSVTTGVRFYGYTF

v_call: TRBV12-3/TRBV12-4
j_call: TRBJ1-2
cdr3_aa: CASSLLGRDGYTF

v_call: TRBV7-9
j_call: TRBJ1-4
cdr3_aa: CASSSTEITTNEKLFF

v_call: TRBV5-4
j_call: TRBJ1-1
cdr3_aa: CASSPETGSTEAFF

v_call: TRBV11-2
j_call: TRBJ2-5
cdr3_aa: CASSWTDYNPQETQYF

v_call: TRBV5-1
j_call: TRBJ1-6
cdr3_aa: CASSPPGQGGSPLHF

v_call: TRBV19
j_call: TRBJ2-1
cdr3_aa: CASAGTSGPSGDEQFF

v_call: TRBV7-2
j_call: TRBJ2-5
cdr3_aa: CASSLRGSGLQETQYF

v_call: TRBV11-3
j_call: TRBJ2-1
cdr3_aa: CASSHRDRGDNEQFF

v_call: TRBV27
j_call: TRBJ2-5
cdr3_aa: CASSAVYSGVSGVETQYF

v_call: TRBV5-1
j_call: TRBJ2-1
cdr3_aa: CASSRVAGSPPNEQFF

v_call: TRBV15
j_call: TRBJ1-2
cdr3_aa: CATSRDRHFANYGYTF

v_call: TRBV10-3
j_call: TRBJ2-5
cdr3_aa: CAISAVEETQYF

v_call: TRBV7-8
j_call: TRBJ2-5
cdr3_aa: CASSLGYGTAFQETQYF

v_call: TRBV7-6
j_call: TRBJ1-3
cdr3_aa: CASSRGVRGNSRNTIYF

v_call: TRBV11-1
j_call: TRBJ2-1
cdr3_aa: CASSSQSVYNEQFF

v_call: TRBV25-1
j_call: TRBJ1-2
cdr3_aa: CASGDRVGNGYTF

v_call: TRBV7-9
j_call: TRBJ1-1
cdr3_aa: CASRRTGDTEAFF

v_call: TRBV2
j_call: TRBJ2-1
cdr3_aa: CASSEVGLAGNEQFF

v_call: TRBV6-5
j_call: TRBJ2-3
cdr3_aa: CASSLDRVASDTQYF

v_call: TRBV10-3
j_call: TRBJ2-2
cdr3_aa: CAISESRGGELFF

v_call: TRBV5-1
j_call: TRBJ1-1
cdr3_aa: CASSLDPGYEAFF

v_call: TRBV7-2
j_call: TRBJ2-7
cdr3_aa: CASSFAGSYEQYF

v_call: TRBV2
j_call: TRBJ1-5
cdr3_aa: CASSERSGGNQPQHF

v_call: TRBV4-2
j_call: TRBJ2-3
cdr3_aa: CASSQDGASGGSTDTQYF

v_call: TRBV28
j_call: TRBJ2-6
cdr3_aa: CASSSTGTGANVLTF

v_call: TRBV6-6
j_call: TRBJ2-7
cdr3_aa: CASSQTGFGEQYF

v_call: TRBV6-6
j_call: TRBJ2-5
cdr3_aa: CASSYFGQGTETQYF

v_call: TRBV7-8
j_call: TRBJ1-4
cdr3_aa: CASSLRGSGWGEKLFF

v_call: TRBV5-1
j_call: TRBJ1-1
cdr3_aa: CASSYNLNTEAFF